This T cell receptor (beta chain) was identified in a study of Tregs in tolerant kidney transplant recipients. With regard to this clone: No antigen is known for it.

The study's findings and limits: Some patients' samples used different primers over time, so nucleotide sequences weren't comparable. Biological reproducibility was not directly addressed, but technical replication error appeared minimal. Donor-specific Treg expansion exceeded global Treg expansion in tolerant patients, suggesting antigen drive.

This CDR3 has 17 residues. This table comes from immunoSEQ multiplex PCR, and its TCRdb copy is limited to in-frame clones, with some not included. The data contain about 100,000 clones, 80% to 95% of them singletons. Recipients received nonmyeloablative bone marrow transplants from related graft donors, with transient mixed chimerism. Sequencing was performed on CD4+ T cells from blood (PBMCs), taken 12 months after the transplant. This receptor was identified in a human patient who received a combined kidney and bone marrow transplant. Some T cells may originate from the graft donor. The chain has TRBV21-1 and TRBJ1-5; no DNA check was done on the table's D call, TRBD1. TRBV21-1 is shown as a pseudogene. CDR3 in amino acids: CASSKKGAERYTQPQHF. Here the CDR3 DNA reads TGTGCCAGCAGCAAAAAAGGGGCGGAGAGGTACACTCAGCCCCAGCATTTT.